The clone carrying this T cell receptor beta chain was seen just once. Described treatment: around 19 received Ad26.COV2.S at low or high dose, single or two shots; 5 received placebo; per-sample allocation not given. It was on day 63 after the first vaccine or placebo injection that samples were taken. The germline V gene has CDR1 SGHTA and CDR2 FQGTGA. The CDR3 spans 16 residues. V lost 5 bases and J 9 bases, leaving 23 bases between the germline ends. The data originate from a study of Ad26.COV2.S vaccination and SARS-CoV-2 variants. Profiling relied on immunoSEQ multiplex PCR, and the TCRdb table lists in-frame clones only, not all of them. The sample records some 500,000 clones, roughly nine tenths being singletons.

V usage is TRBV7-3 and J usage is TRBJ2-1; D might be TRBD1 or TRBD2, each matching 6 bases. The source of this sequence is a person aged 18 to 65 who received the Ad26.COV2.S COVID-19 vaccine or a placebo. The sequences come from peripheral blood, collected in a trial of Ad26.COV2.S vaccine versus placebo. The CDR3 bases are TGTGCCAGCAGCCAAGGGGTTCGGGGGCCCGACGGTGAGCAGTTCTTC. It is translated as CASSQGVRGPDGEQFF.